This T cell receptor beta chain emerged from a study of Ad26.COV2.S vaccination and SARS-CoV-2 variants. As for the study in general: By the intramuscular route, Ad26.COV2.S was given once, or twice 56 days apart.

J was trimmed by 3 bases and V by 8 bases; bases with no gene match: 17. This CDR3 has 19 residues. Germline-derived CDR1 and CDR2 are SNHLY and FYNNEI. The treatment was: roughly 19 received Ad26.COV2.S at low or high dose, single or two shots; several received placebo; per-sample allocation not given. On day 63 after the first injection, vaccine and placebo recipients gave samples. A Boston adult aged 18-55 years was the donor. Assay: immunoSEQ multiplex PCR; the TCRdb copy retains only in-frame clones and omits some. Here the sample spans 400,000 to 450,000 clones, around 90% being singletons. Sequencing used peripheral blood, obtained in a trial of Ad26.COV2.S vaccine versus placebo. The clonotype comes from a person between 18 and 59 years old who received the Ad26.COV2.S COVID-19 vaccine or a placebo. The genes are TRBV2 and TRBJ2-3; TRBD2 aligns across 13 bases. The DNA of the CDR3 is TGTGCCAGCTCCTTCCCTTTTACAGGACTAGCGGGAGAAACAGATACGCAGTATTTT. Protein: CASSFPFTGLAGETDTQYF.